This is a list of T cell receptor beta chains from one sample in a study of OX40 agonist ivuxolimab in advanced cancers. Sequencing was performed with immunoSEQ multiplex PCR; in TCRdb, only in-frame clones are kept and a portion is missing. The sample lists some 35,000 clones; roughly 80% were seen once. The sequenced sample was CD4+ or CD8+ T cells sorted from blood, obtained in a trial of the OX40 agonist ivuxolimab. Receptors originate from an adult with an advanced solid tumor such as melanoma, head and neck, liver or kidney cancer. CDR3s include the opening cysteine and the closing phenylalanine or tryptophan. Fields, in order: V gene, J gene, CDR3 protein.

V: TRBV29-1; J: TRBJ1-2; CDR3: CSVDPKDSHYGYTF
V: TRBV11-3; J: TRBJ2-5; CDR3: CASSLGSSGRRETQYF
V: TRBV2; J: TRBJ1-2; CDR3: CASSFGQGNYGYTF
V: TRBV28; J: TRBJ1-2; CDR3: CASSTRDRGSYGYTF
V: TRBV6-5; J: TRBJ1-1; CDR3: CASSYVGLGNTEAFF
V: TRBV4-3; J: TRBJ1-1; CDR3: CASSQGGSFTEAFF
V: TRBV7-2; J: TRBJ2-2; CDR3: CASSLIAGEGTGELFF
V: TRBV19; J: TRBJ1-5; CDR3: CASSNLPGTGGGSQPQHF
V: TRBV2; J: TRBJ1-3; CDR3: CASHQGLSGNTIYF
V: TRBV29-1; J: TRBJ2-6; CDR3: CSVPAVSIQSRANVLTF
V: TRBV19; J: TRBJ2-5; CDR3: CASNPQGGETQYF
V: TRBV7-9; J: TRBJ1-1; CDR3: CASSLEGGTEAFF
V: TRBV6-1; J: TRBJ1-1; CDR3: CAATWGGWENTEAFF
V: TRBV11-2; J: TRBJ2-1; CDR3: CASSLPRAPSYNEQFF
V: TRBV28; J: TRBJ1-4; CDR3: CASSRGQGDNRKLFF
V: TRBV7-8; J: TRBJ2-1; CDR3: CASSLAKGEYYNEQFF
V: TRBV29-1; J: TRBJ2-1; CDR3: CSAWASEGYNEQFF
V: TRBV5-6; J: TRBJ1-1; CDR3: CASSLGDHRVTEAFF
V: TRBV9; J: TRBJ2-2; CDR3: CASSPTGTSDPGELFF
V: TRBV19; J: TRBJ2-1; CDR3: CASNRDRGLGEQFF
V: TRBV15; J: TRBJ1-5; CDR3: CATSRDRGNQPQHF
V: TRBV2; J: TRBJ2-7; CDR3: CASSELRGPYEQYF
V: TRBV11-2; J: TRBJ1-4; CDR3: CASSLGGRNEKLFF